The 21 T cell receptor beta chains given below trace back to one sample, sequenced in a study of early T cells in non-severe SARS-CoV-2 infection. One entry per CDR3 protein, called by TCRdb with MiXCR from the 5' RACE reads. The data contain tens of thousands of distinct CDR3 sequences, roughly 5.6% of them singletons. The source material was whole blood, sampled at baseline. Receptors were obtained from an adult who was a healthcare worker with PCR-confirmed SARS-CoV-2 infection or an uninfected control (not recorded which).

The CDR3 bases are TGTGCCAGCAGCCCTATTGACAACCCCACCGGGGAGCTGTTTTTT. Translating it yields CASSPIDNPTGELFF. The gene calls are TRBV5-6 and TRBJ2-2; D is ambiguous. Trimming took off 4 bases at V and 4 bases at J, with 14 bases between the two ends. The CDR3 runs to 15 residues. CDR1 is SGHDT and CDR2 is YYEEEE in the germline V gene.

The chain uses TRBV20-1 and TRBJ1-2; D remains unclear. V dropped 0 bases and J dropped 12 bases, with 14 bases sitting between them. This CDR3 is 12 amino acids long. Germline V gene lookup returns CDR1 DFQATT and CDR2 SNEGSKA (reference sequence). The CDR3 loop reads CSARDQAERDTF. DNA of the CDR3: TGCAGTGCTAGAGATCAGGCAGAGCGTGACACCTTC.

The chain uses TRBV20-1 and TRBJ2-6; D unresolved. This CDR3 has 16 amino acids. The germline CDR1 and CDR2 sequences are DFQATT and SNEGSKA (reference sequence). Trimming left V 0 bases short and J 2 bases short, with 11 bases between. The CDR3 sequence is CSARDFRRAGANVLTF. The DNA of the CDR3 is TGCAGTGCTAGAGATTTCCGAAGGGCTGGGGCCAACGTCCTGACTTTC.

Here the CDR3 DNA reads TGCAGTGCTGGATCCTACGAGCAGTACTTC. This gives the protein CSAGSYEQYF. V and J are TRBV20-1 and TRBJ2-7; D is unclear. The CDR3 runs 10 residues. The V end lost 5 bases, the J end lost 1 base, and 3 bases lay between the germline ends. Germline V CDR1 and CDR2: DFQATT, SNEGSKA (reference sequence).

The chain joins TRBV29-1 to TRBJ2-4, with 7 bases fitting TRBD2. Trimming removed 7 bases from V and 0 bases from J; junction bases left unmatched: 9. CDR3 length equals 15 residues. Germline V gives CDR1 SQVTM, CDR2 ANQGSEA. The CDR3 nucleotides read TGCAGCGGGATACTAGCGCACAGAGCCAAAAACATTCAGTACTTC. Protein sequence: CSGILAHRAKNIQYF.

This clonotype was detected ten times or more. V gene TRBV7-8 combines with J gene TRBJ2-2; 7 bases agree with TRBD1. Trimming at V came to 5 bases and at J to 3 bases, leaving 6 bases not matched to a gene. CDR3 length: 15 amino acids. Germline assignment: CDR1 SGHVS and CDR2 FQNEAQ. CDR3 nucleotides: TGTGCCAGCAGCCTGACAGGGAAGGACACCGGGGAGCTGTTTTTT. As protein: CASSLTGKDTGELFF.

This clonotype was seen more than once but under ten times. The V call is TRBV13, the J call TRBJ2-1; D is ambiguous. CDR3 length: 16 residues. Trimming cost V 5 bases and J 0 bases, with 14 bases left between them. Per germline, CDR1 PRHDT and CDR2 FYEKMQ (reference sequence). CDR3 region: CASSPPGDSSYNEQFF. In nucleotides, the CDR3 is TGTGCCAGCAGCCCCCCAGGCGATAGCTCCTACAATGAGCAGTTCTTC. Using reference TRBV13 and TRBJ2-1 for the parts outside the CDR3, the full variable domain is AAGVIQSPRHLIKEKRETATLKCYPIPRHDTVYWYQQGPGQDPQFLISFYEKMQSDKGSIPDRFSAQQFSDYHSELNMSSLELGDSALYFCASSPPGDSSYNEQFFGPGTRLTVL.

The CDR3 loop is CASSYGGGSYEQYF. In DNA form, the CDR3 reads TGTGCCAGCAGTTACGGCGGGGGCTCCTACGAGCAGTACTTC. The chain uses TRBV6-5 and TRBJ2-7, with 7 bases fitting TRBD2. The V gene's germline CDR1 is MNHEY and CDR2 SVGAGI. Trimming cost V 2 bases and J 0 bases; bases outside gene matches: 1. The CDR3 runs to 14 residues.

In its sample, this clonotype was seen many times. This chain joins TRBV7-9 and TRBJ2-4, with TRBD1 matching over 8 bases. Germline CDR1 is SEHNR and CDR2 is FQNEAQ (reference sequence). This CDR3 is 13 amino acids long. Trimming at V came to 11 bases and at J to 7 bases, leaving 10 bases not matched to a gene. CDR3 loop: CAEGSGGSNIQYF. CDR3 DNA sequence: TGTGCCGAGGGCTCAGGGGGCTCGAACATTCAGTACTTC.

This clonotype is termed medium-sized (0.01 to 0.1%). This chain connects TRBV12-3 or TRBV12-4 to TRBJ1-6; possible D gene TRBD1, 6 bases. CDR3 length: 15 amino acids. V lost 3 bases and J lost 10, with 16 bases in between. CDR3 amino acids: CASSFGGRLNSPLHF. CDR3 DNA: TGTGCCAGCAGTTTTGGGGGGCGCTTGAACTCACCCCTCCACTTT.

This clonotype was observed a handful of times. The J gene is TRBJ1-2, the V gene TRBV12-3 or TRBV12-4; D remains unclear. CDR3 length: 12 residues. Trimming cost V 0 bases and J 7 bases, with 6 bases left between them. The CDR3 DNA follows: TGTGCCAGCAGTTTAGCCCTGAGTGGCTACACCTTC. Its protein product is CASSLALSGYTF.

This clonotype was seen many times. The rearrangement joins TRBV20-1 to TRBJ2-7, with D maybe TRBD1 (6 bases). Germline CDR1 DFQATT, CDR2 SNEGSKA (reference sequence). The CDR3 length is 14 residues. The V end was cut by 2 bases, the J end by 2 bases, with 13 bases between. CDR3 residues: CSARTNQGPYEQYF. In DNA, the CDR3 is TGCAGTGCTAGAACCAATCAGGGGCCCTACGAGCAGTACTTC.

This clonotype was picked up a small number of times. The rearrangement uses TRBV20-1 and TRBJ2-5; 9 bases align to TRBD1. Germline V gene sequence: CDR1 DFQATT, CDR2 SNEGSKA (reference sequence). The CDR3 runs to 12 residues. V was pared by 1 base and J by 10 bases, with 4 bases of the junction left unmatched. CDR3 sequence: CSARGQGGSQYF. CDR3 DNA sequence: TGCAGTGCTAGAGGACAGGGGGGAAGCCAGTACTTC.

At least ten counts were recorded for this clonotype. The chain employs TRBV18 and TRBJ1-2, with TRBD1 identical over 12 bases. Germline loops: CDR1 KGHSH, CDR2 LQKENI. V shed 8 bases and J 4 bases; nucleotides not matched to a gene: 17. The CDR3 is 18 amino acids. The CDR3 spells CASTGTGGVNGLSYGYTF. CDR3 nucleotides: TGTGCCAGCACCGGGACAGGGGGCGTGAACGGTCTCAGCTATGGCTACACCTTC.

This clonotype has ten or more counts. This sequence joins TRBV7-8 and TRBJ2-1, with no clear D. The CDR3 length is 16 residues. CDR1 and CDR2 (germline): SGHVS, FQNEAQ. Trimming stripped 1 base from V and 0 bases from J, with 10 bases between. The CDR3 is CASSLVGSPSYNEQFF. The CDR3 region has the DNA TGTGCCAGCAGCTTAGTAGGCAGTCCCTCCTACAATGAGCAGTTCTTC.

The table lists this clonotype with many counts. The chain joins TRBV19 to TRBJ2-1; 8 bases match TRBD1. Germline CDR1 is LNHDA and CDR2 is SQIVND (reference sequence). The CDR3 contains 16 residues. V was clipped by 2 bases and J by 2 bases; unmatched bases: 5. The CDR3 nucleotides are TGTGCCAGTAGTATAAAGGGGACAGGAGCCTACAATGAGCAGTTCTTC. Protein sequence: CASSIKGTGAYNEQFF. Variable domain in full (rest from reference TRBV19 and TRBJ2-1): DGGITQSPKYLFRKEGQNVTLSCEQNLNHDAMYWYRQDPGQGLRLIYYSQIVNDFQKGDIAEGYSVSREKKESFPLTVTSAQKNPTAFYLCASSIKGTGAYNEQFFGPGTRLTVL.

The chain joins TRBV7-8 to TRBJ2-2; D is unresolved. The CDR3 has 13 residues. The V gene lost 4 bases and the J gene lost 6 bases, with 9 bases spanning the gap. The germline V gene has CDR1 SGHVS and CDR2 FQNEAQ. Here the CDR3 DNA reads TGTGCCAGCAGCTCAATCGGAGCCGGGGAGCTGTTTTTT. Amino acids: CASSSIGAGELFF. The variable domain in full, with the rest retrieved from reference TRBV7-8 and TRBJ2-2, is GAGVSQSPRYKVAKRGQDVALRCDPISGHVSLFWYQQALGQGPEFLTYFQNEAQLDKSGLPSDRFFAERPEGSVSTLKIQRTQQEDSAVYLCASSSIGAGELFFGEGSRLTVL.

By share, this clonotype ranks as medium-sized. V gene TRBV5-6 combines with J gene TRBJ1-5; no clear D gene. The CDR3 is 13 residues long. V lost 4 bases and J 3 bases, leaving 8 bases between the germline ends. Looked up from germline, CDR1 is SGHDT and CDR2 is YYEEEE. The CDR3 loop reads CASSRTANQPQHF. CDR3 coding DNA: TGTGCCAGCAGCCGGACGGCCAATCAGCCCCAGCATTTT.

The chain links TRBV20-1 to TRBJ2-7; D is tentatively TRBD1 or TRBD2 (7 bases each). Trimming stripped 6 bases from V and 4 bases from J, with 19 bases between. There are 14 residues in the CDR3. Looked up from germline, CDR1 is DFQATT and CDR2 is SNEGSKA (reference sequence). Here the CDR3 DNA reads TGCAGTGCGGGGGGGCCGACAGGGAAGTACGAGCAGTACTTC. Translation: CSAGGPTGKYEQYF.

The rearrangement joins TRBV4-3 to TRBJ2-1; 12 bases fit TRBD2. Looked up from germline, CDR1 is LGHNA and CDR2 is YSLEER. This CDR3 region has 15 residues. V was clipped by 4 bases and J by 8 bases; unmatched bases: 6. CDR3 amino acids: CASSRVLAGGDEQFF. The CDR3 nucleotides are TGCGCCAGCAGCCGAGTACTAGCGGGGGGCGATGAGCAGTTCTTC.

This clonotype appeared many times. The chain has TRBV19 and TRBJ2-1; TRBD2 matches at 7 bases. Per germline, CDR1 LNHDA and CDR2 SQIVND (reference sequence). The trim removed 5 bases at V and 6 bases at J, leaving 7 bases unmatched. The CDR3 loop spans 14 amino acids. CDR3 coding DNA: TGTGCCAGTAGTTCCCCGGGGAGGGGCAATGAGCAGTTCTTC. It is translated as CASSSPGRGNEQFF.